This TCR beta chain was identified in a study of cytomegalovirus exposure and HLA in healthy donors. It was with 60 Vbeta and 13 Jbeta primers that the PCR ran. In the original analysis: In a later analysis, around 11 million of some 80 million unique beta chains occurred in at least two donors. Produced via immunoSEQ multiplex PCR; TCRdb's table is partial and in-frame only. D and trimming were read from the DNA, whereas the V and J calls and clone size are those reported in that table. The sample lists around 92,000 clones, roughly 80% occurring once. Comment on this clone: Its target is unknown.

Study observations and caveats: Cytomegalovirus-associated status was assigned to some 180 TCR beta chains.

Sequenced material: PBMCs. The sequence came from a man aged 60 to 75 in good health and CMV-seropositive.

The CDR3: CAISFGTPGANVLTF. CDR3 DNA sequence: TGTGCCATCAGTTTCGGGACACCCGGGGCCAACGTCCTGACTTTC. The rearrangement uses TRBV10-3 and TRBJ2-6; TRBD1 is a possible D gene (6 bases). Germline loops: CDR1 ENHRY, CDR2 SYGVKD. CDR3 length: 15 residues. The V gene lost 5 bases and the J gene lost 4 bases, with 12 bases spanning the gap.